This T cell receptor beta chain is from a study of cytomegalovirus exposure and HLA in healthy donors. Study-level information: HLA-typed donors contributed 65 million to 95 million unique TCRs, which were held in an early data release.

Trimming cost V 1 base and J 6 bases; bases outside gene matches: 5. This CDR3 is built from 15 residues. Germline V gene sequence: CDR1 SGHTA, CDR2 FQGNSA. This clone was seen a few times. PCR was performed using 60 Vbeta and 13 Jbeta primers. Measured with immunoSEQ multiplex PCR; TCRdb has only the in-frame clones, and not every one. The table has under 200,000 clones, approximately 11% seen once. The sample taken for sequencing was PBMCs. The chain combines TRBV7-2 with TRBJ2-4, with 8 positions matching TRBD2. The TCR comes from a man aged 50-59 years in good health and CMV-seropositive. The CDR3 reads CASSLVGLAGNIQYF. The CDR3 nucleotides read TGTGCCAGCAGCTTAGTAGGGCTAGCGGGAAACATTCAGTACTTC.